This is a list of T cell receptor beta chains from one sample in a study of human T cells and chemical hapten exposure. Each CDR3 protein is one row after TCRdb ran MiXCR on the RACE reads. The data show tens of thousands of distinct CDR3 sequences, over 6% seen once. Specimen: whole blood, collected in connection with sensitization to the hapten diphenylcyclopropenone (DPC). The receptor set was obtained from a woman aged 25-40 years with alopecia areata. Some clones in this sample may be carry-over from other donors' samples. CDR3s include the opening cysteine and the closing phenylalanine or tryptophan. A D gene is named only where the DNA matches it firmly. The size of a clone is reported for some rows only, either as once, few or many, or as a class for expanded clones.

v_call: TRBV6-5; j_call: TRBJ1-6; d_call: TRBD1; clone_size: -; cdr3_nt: TGTGCCAGCAGTTACTTCTACAGGGGTAATTCACCCCTCCACTTT; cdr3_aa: CASSYFYRGNSPLHF
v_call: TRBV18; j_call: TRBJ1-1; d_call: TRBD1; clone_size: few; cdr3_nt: TGTGCCAGCTCCCTGGACAGGGGTGAAGCTTTCTTT; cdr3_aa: CASSLDRGEAFF
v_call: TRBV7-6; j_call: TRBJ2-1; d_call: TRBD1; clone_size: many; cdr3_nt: TGTGCCAGCAGCCCGACAGGGCCAAGCTCCTACAATGAGCAGTTCTTC; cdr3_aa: CASSPTGPSSYNEQFF
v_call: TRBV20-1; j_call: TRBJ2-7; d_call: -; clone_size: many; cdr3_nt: TGCAGTGCTAGAGAGAACTACGAGCAGTACTTC; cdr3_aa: CSARENYEQYF
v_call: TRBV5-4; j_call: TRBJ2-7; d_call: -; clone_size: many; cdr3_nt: TGTGCCAGCAGCTTGGAACCGACAGGCTCCTACGAGCAGTACTTC; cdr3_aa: CASSLEPTGSYEQYF
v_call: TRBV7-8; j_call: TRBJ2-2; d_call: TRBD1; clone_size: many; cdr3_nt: TGTGCCAGCAGCTTGGCAGGCGGGACAGGTTGGACCGGGGAGCTGTTTTTT; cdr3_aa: CASSLAGGTGWTGELFF
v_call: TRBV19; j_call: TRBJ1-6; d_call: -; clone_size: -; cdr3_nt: TGTGCCAGTAGTATATCCCTGGGACACGGGCGATCACCCCTCCACTTT; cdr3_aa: CASSISLGHGRSPLHF
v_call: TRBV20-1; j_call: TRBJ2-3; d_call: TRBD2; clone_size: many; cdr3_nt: TGCAGTGCAACTAGCGGGGGGGCGACAGATACGCAGTATTTT; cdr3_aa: CSATSGGATDTQYF
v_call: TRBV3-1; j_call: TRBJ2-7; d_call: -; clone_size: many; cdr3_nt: TGTGCCAGCAGCCAAGTCGACGGACCAACCTACGAGCAGTACTTC; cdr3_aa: CASSQVDGPTYEQYF
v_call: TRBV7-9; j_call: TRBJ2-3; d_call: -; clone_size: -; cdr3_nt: TGTGCCAGCAGATTACCCGGAAGCGGCGGCACAGATACGCAGTATTTT; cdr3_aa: CASRLPGSGGTDTQYF
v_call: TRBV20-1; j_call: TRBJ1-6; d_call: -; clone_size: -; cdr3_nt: TGCAGTGCTAGAGATGGTGGGGCTTGGGGGGGAGGGTCACCCCTCCACTTT; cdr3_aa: CSARDGGAWGGGSPLHF
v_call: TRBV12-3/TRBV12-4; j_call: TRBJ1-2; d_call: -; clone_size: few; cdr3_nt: TGTGCCAGCAGAAAACAGGGAACCTCTGGCTACACCTTC; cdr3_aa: CASRKQGTSGYTF
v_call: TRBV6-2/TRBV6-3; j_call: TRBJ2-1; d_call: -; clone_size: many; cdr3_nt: TGTGCCAGCAACCCCGCAGAGGAGGGGCCCGATCGGTTCTTC; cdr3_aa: CASNPAEEGPDRFF
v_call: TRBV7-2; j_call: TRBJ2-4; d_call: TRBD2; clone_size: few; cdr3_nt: TGTGCCAGCAGCTTAGGATCTAGCGGGGTAGCCAAAAACATTCAGTACTTC; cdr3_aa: CASSLGSSGVAKNIQYF
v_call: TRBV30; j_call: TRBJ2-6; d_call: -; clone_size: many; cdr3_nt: TGTGCCTCCCTTCTCCTCTCTGGGGCCAACGTCCTGACTTTC; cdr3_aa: CASLLLSGANVLTF
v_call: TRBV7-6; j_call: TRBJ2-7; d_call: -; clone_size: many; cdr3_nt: TGTGCCAGCAGCTCGCGCCCACCGGAAAGCTCCTACGAGCAGTACTTC; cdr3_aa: CASSSRPPESSYEQYF
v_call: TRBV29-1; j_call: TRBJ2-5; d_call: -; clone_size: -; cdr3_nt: TGCAGCGTTGAAAAAGTGGGTGGGAGCGGCCGGTACCAAGAGACCCAGTACTTC; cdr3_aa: CSVEKVGGSGRYQETQYF
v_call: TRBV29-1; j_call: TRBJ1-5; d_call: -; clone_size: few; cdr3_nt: TGCAGCGTTGGTGTCCAGTACAATCAGCCCCAGCATTTT; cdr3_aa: CSVGVQYNQPQHF
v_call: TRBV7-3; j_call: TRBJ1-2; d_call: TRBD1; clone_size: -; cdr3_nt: TGTGCCAGCAGCTCAGGGGGCCATGGCTACACCTTC; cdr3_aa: CASSSGGHGYTF
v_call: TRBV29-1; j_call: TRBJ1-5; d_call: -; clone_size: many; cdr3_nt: TGCAGCACCCGAGAGGGCAATCAGCCCCAGCATTTT; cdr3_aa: CSTREGNQPQHF
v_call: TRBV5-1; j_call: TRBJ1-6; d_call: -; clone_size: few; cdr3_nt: TGCGCCAGCAGCTTGGGGGGGAGGGGAGATTCACCCCTCCACTTT; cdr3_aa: CASSLGGRGDSPLHF
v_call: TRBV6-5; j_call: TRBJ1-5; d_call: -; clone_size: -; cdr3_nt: TGTGCCAGCAGTTACGGGGGCCCCTATAGCAATCAGCCCCAGCATTTT; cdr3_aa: CASSYGGPYSNQPQHF
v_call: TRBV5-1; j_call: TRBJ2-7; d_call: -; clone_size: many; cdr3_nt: TGCGCCAGCAGCCTGGGCTCACTTCCCCACGAGCAGTACTTC; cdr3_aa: CASSLGSLPHEQYF
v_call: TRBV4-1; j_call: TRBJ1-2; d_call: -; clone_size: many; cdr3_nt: TGCGCCAGCAGCCAAGGGGCCGAGTATGGCTACACCTTC; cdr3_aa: CASSQGAEYGYTF
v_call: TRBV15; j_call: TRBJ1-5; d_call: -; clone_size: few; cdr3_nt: TGTGCCACCAGCAGAGAGTATAGGCAGGGGCAGCCCCAGCATTTT; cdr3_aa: CATSREYRQGQPQHF
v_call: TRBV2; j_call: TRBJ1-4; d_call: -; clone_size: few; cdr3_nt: TGTGCCAGCAGTGTTAGGCGGGCCGCGAATGAAAAACTGTTTTTT; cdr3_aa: CASSVRRAANEKLFF
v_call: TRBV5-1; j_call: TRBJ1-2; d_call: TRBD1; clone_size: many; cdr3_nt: TGCGCCAGCAGCTTGGGGGACAGGGAGCTTGGTGGCTACACCTTC; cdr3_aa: CASSLGDRELGGYTF
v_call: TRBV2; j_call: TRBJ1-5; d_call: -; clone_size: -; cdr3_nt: TGTGCCAGCAGAGACCAACAGGGACCCAATCAGCCCCAGCATTTT; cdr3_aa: CASRDQQGPNQPQHF
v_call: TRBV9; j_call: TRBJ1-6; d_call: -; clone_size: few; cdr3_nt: TGTGCCAGCAGCGTAGGGCAAGATAATTCACCCCTCCACTTT; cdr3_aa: CASSVGQDNSPLHF
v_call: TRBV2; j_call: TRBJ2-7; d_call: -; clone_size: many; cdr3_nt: TGTGCCAGCATGGGGGGGGACAGGAGCTCCTACGAGCAGTACTTC; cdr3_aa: CASMGGDRSSYEQYF
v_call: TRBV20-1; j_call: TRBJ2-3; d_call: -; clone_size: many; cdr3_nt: TGCAGTGCTATCGGGACTGAAGACACAGATACGCAGTATTTT; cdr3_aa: CSAIGTEDTDTQYF
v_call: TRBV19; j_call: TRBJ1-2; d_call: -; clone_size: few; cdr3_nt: TGTGCCAGTAGTTCCCGGGAGTATGGCTACACCTTC; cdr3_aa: CASSSREYGYTF
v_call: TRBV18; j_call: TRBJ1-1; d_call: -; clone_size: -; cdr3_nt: TGTGCCAGCTCACCATCGACGGATCCCAACACTGAAGCTTTCTTT; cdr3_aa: CASSPSTDPNTEAFF
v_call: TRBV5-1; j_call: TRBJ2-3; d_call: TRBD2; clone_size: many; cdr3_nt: TGCGCCAGCAGCTTGTGGCTAGCGGGGTTCTCCACTTCAGATACGCAGTATTTT; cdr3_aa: CASSLWLAGFSTSDTQYF
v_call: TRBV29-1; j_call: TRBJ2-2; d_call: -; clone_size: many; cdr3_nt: TGCAGCGTTGCAACAGCTAACACCGGGGAGCTGTTTTTT; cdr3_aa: CSVATANTGELFF
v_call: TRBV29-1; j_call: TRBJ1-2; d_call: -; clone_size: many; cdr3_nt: TGCAGCGTTGATGAGGGGATCGGGTATGGCTACACCTTC; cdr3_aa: CSVDEGIGYGYTF
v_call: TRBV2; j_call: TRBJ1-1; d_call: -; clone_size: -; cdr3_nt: TGTGCCAGCACTCGAGACAGTGAAGCTTTCTTT; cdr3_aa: CASTRDSEAFF
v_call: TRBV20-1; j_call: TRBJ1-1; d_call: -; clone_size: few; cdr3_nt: TGCAGTGCCCAGGAGATGACAACTGAAGCTTTCTTT; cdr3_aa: CSAQEMTTEAFF
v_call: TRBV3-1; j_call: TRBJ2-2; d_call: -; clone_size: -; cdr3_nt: TGTGCCAGCAGATTCTTAACCGGGGAGCTGTTTTTT; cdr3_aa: CASRFLTGELFF
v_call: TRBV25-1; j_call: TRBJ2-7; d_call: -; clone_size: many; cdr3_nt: TGTGCCAGCAGTGAATTCGCCGGGAACCGGGACTCCCCTTACGAGCAGTACTTC; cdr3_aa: CASSEFAGNRDSPYEQYF
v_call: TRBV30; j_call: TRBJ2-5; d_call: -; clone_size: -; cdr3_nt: TGTGCCTGGAGCGAAGGGGGAGACGAGACCCAGTACTTC; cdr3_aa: CAWSEGGDETQYF
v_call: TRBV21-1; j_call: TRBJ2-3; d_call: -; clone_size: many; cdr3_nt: TGTGCCAGCAGCAAAGGACCCACAGATACGCAGTATTTT; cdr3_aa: CASSKGPTDTQYF
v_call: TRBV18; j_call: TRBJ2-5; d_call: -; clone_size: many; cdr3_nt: TGTGCCAGCTCACCCCAATTGTCAGACCAAGAGACCCAGTACTTC; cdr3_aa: CASSPQLSDQETQYF
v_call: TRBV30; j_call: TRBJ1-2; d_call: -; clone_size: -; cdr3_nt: TGTGCCTGGAGTGACAATAACTATGGCTACACCTTC; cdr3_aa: CAWSDNNYGYTF
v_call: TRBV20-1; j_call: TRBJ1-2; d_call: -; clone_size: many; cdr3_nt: TGCAGTGCTAGAGATACAGTGGGAGGCTACACCTTC; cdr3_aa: CSARDTVGGYTF
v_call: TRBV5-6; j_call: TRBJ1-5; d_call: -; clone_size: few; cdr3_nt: TGTGCCAGCAGCCTGGGGTTCTATAGCAATCAGCCCCAGCATTTT; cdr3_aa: CASSLGFYSNQPQHF
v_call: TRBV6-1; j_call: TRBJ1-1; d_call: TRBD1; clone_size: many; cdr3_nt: TGTGCCAGCAGTGAAGGTGCGACAGGGGTAGAAGCTTTCTTT; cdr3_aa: CASSEGATGVEAFF
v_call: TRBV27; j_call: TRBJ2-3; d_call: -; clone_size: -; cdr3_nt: TGTGCCAGCAGTTTATCCGGCGACACAGATACGCAGTATTTT; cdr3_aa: CASSLSGDTDTQYF
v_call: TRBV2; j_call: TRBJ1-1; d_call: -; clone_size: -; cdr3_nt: TGTGCCAGCAAGAGGGAAGAGGACACTGAAGCTTTCTTT; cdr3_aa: CASKREEDTEAFF
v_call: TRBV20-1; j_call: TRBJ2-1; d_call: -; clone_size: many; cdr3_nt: TGCAGTGCTAGAGACCCGATTGTGGGTGGCAATGAGCAGTTCTTC; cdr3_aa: CSARDPIVGGNEQFF
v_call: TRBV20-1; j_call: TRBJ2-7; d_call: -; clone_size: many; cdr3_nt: TGCAGTGCTAGCTCGAGCTCCTACGAGCAGTACTTC; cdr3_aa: CSASSSSYEQYF
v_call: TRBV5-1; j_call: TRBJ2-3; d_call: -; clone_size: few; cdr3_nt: TGCGCCAGCAGCCGGGGACGAATCTCCGAATCAGGTGGAGATACGCAGTATTTT; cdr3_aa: CASSRGRISESGGDTQYF
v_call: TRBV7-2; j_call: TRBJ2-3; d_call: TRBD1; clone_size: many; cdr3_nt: TGTGCCAGCAGCTTAGCCGCGACAGGGTTTACAGATACGCAGTATTTT; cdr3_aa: CASSLAATGFTDTQYF
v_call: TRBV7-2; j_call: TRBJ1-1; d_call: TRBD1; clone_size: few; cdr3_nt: TGTGCCAGCATCTCGGACAGGAAGGGTTTCACTGAAGCTTTCTTT; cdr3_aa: CASISDRKGFTEAFF
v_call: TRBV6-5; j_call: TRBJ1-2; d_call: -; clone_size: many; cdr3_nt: TGTGCCAGCAGTTACTTGGTCTATGGCTACACCTTC; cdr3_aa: CASSYLVYGYTF